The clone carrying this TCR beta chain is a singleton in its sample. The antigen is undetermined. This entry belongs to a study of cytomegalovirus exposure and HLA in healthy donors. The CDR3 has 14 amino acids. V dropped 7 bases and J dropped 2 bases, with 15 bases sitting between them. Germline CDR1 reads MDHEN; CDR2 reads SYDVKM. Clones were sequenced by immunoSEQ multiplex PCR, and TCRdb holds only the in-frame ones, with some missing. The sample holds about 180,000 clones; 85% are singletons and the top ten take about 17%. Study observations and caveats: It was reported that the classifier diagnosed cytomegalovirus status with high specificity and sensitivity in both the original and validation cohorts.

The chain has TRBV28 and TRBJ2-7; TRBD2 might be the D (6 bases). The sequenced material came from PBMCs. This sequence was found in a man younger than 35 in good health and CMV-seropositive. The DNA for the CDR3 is TGTGCCAGCACCATGGGACTTACTCCCTACGAGCAGTACTTC. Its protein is CASTMGLTPYEQYF.